One and the same sample provided the 22 T cell receptor beta chains below, sequenced in a study of T-cell reconstitution after alpha-beta-depleted transplantation in children. The authors prepared the TCRbeta library with unique molecular identifiers. TCRdb re-analysed the PCR reads in MiXCR, keeping a single row per CDR3 protein. The table has some 250,000 distinct CDR3 sequences, around 11% seen once; the top ten hold 2% to 3%. The source was PBMCs from the stem cell graft donor, collected from the stem cell graft. The receptors shown here come from a human donor who donated a stem cell graft to a child with acute lymphoblastic leukemia.

This clonotype appeared many times. J is TRBJ2-5 and V is TRBV5-1; D gene unclear. This CDR3 has 15 amino acids. Germline V gives CDR1 SGHRS, CDR2 YFSETQ. The germline V and J ends were trimmed by 0 bases and 2 bases, with 11 bases remaining between them. This CDR3 reads CASSLDSYPQETQYF. The CDR3 bases are TGCGCCAGCAGCTTGGACAGTTACCCGCAAGAGACCCAGTACTTC.

This clonotype was counted at least ten times. This CDR3 is CASSLSAVDYGYTF. The CDR3 DNA is TGTGCCAGCAGTTTATCGGCCGTGGACTATGGCTACACCTTC. This sequence joins TRBV27 and TRBJ1-2, with D hard to call. This CDR3 comprises 14 residues. CDR1 and CDR2 (germline): MNHEY, SMNVEV (reference sequence). The ends were cut back, 0 bases at V and 3 bases at J, with 8 bases in the middle.

The chain links TRBV20-1 to TRBJ2-7; TRBD1 matches 9 bases. The CDR3 sequence is 13 residues long. J was trimmed by 3 bases and V by 5 bases; bases with no gene match: 5. CDR1 and CDR2 (germline): DFQATT, SNEGSKA (reference sequence). In DNA, the CDR3 is TGCAGTGCTTGGGACAGGGAAGACTACGAGCAGTACTTC. Its protein product is CSAWDREDYEQYF.

The chain carries TRBV18 and TRBJ2-7; 7 bases map to TRBD1. With V trimmed by 9 bases and J by 2 bases, 7 bases remained unmatched. Germline CDR1 reads KGHSH; CDR2 reads LQKENI. The CDR3 spans 13 residues. The DNA of the CDR3 is TGTGCCAGTGAGGACAGGAAGACCTACGAGCAGTACTTC. It yields the protein CASEDRKTYEQYF.

The chain uses TRBV4-1 and TRBJ2-7, with no clear D. CDR3 length: 12 residues. Germline-derived CDR1 and CDR2 are MGHRA and YSYEKL. V was clipped by 0 bases and J by 6 bases, with 6 bases between them. As DNA, the CDR3 is TGCGCCAGCAGCCAAGAAAGGGCCGAGCAGTACTTC. It is translated as CASSQERAEQYF.

This clonotype has just a few counts. The chain is built from TRBV6-5 and TRBJ2-7; D perhaps matches TRBD1 (5 bases). The CDR3 totals 13 residues. Trimming took off 5 bases at V and 2 bases at J, with 10 bases between the two ends. Looked up from germline, CDR1 is MNHEY and CDR2 is SVGAGI. CDR3 amino acids: CASSIRDAYEQYF. The CDR3 DNA is TGTGCCAGCAGTATCAGGGATGCCTACGAGCAGTACTTC.

This clonotype has a count of ten or more. This chain joins TRBV12-3 or TRBV12-4 and TRBJ2-5; D gene uncertain. The CDR3 sequence is 11 residues long. Trimming stripped 5 bases from V and 5 bases from J, with 6 bases between. The CDR3 region is CASSMGETQYF. The CDR3 DNA sequence: TGTGCCAGCAGTATGGGGGAGACCCAGTACTTC.

CDR3 DNA sequence: TGTGCCACCAGTGAGGCCGCGGGACAGGGGGCGAACACCGGGGAGCTGTTTTTT. Its translation is CATSEAAGQGANTGELFF. The chain links TRBV24-1 to TRBJ2-2; 11 bases line up with TRBD1. In germline, CDR1 is KGHDR, CDR2 SFDVKD. CDR3 size: 18 residues. J lost 0 bases, V lost 4 bases, and 6 bases had no gene match.

This clonotype was counted many times. The rearrangement links TRBV5-1 to TRBJ1-1; 8 nucleotides match TRBD1. The length of the CDR3 is 14 residues. V gave up 2 bases and J gave up 1 base; unmatched junction bases: 1. Germline lookup yields CDR1 SGHRS and CDR2 YFSETQ. The CDR3 DNA is TGCGCCAGCAGCTTTGACAGGGGGAACACTGAAGCTTTCTTT. Residues: CASSFDRGNTEAFF.

This clonotype was seen many times. This chain's CDR3 is CASSLTGKRNTEAFF. The CDR3 region has the DNA TGTGCCAGCAGCCTCACAGGGAAGAGGAACACTGAAGCTTTCTTT. The chain couples TRBV7-2 to TRBJ1-1, with D possibly matching TRBD1 (6 bases). Trimming left V 5 bases short and J 1 base short, with 14 bases between. Germline lookup yields CDR1 SGHTA and CDR2 FQGNSA. CDR3 length: 15 residues.

In this sample, this clonotype turned up many times. The rearrangement joins TRBV5-6 to TRBJ1-2; 8 nucleotides line up with TRBD1. The length of the CDR3 is 15 residues. Germline loops: CDR1 SGHDT, CDR2 YYEEEE. Losses at the gene ends were 4 bases for V and 5 bases for J; bases not matched to a gene: 10. The CDR3 nucleotides are TGTGCCAGCAGCCAAAGACGGACAGGGCCTTATGGCTACACCTTC. This codes for CASSQRRTGPYGYTF.

This clonotype has ten or more counts. The J gene is TRBJ2-1, the V gene TRBV28; no definite D call. The V gene lost 10 bases and the J gene lost 10 bases, with 11 bases spanning the gap. The CDR3 runs 10 residues. Germline V lookup: CDR1 MDHEN, CDR2 SYDVKM. CDR3 DNA: TGTGCCACACAATTTTACGAGCAGTTCTTC. Encoded protein: CATQFYEQFF.

Worth noting for this clonotype: This sequence may be a read error, since a much larger clone differs from it by one base. The chain carries TRBV29-1 and TRBJ2-7; tentative D call: TRBD1 (6 bases). The CDR3 sequence is 13 residues long. V was pared by 6 bases and J by 3 bases, with 15 bases between. CDR1 and CDR2 from the germline V gene are SQVTM and ANQGSEA. The CDR3 spells CSVTGAGVYEQYF. The CDR3 DNA is TGCAGCGTCACCGGGGCAGGGGTCTACGAGCAGTACTTC.

This clonotype came up many times. This chain links TRBV7-2 with TRBJ1-4; unclear D gene. The length of the CDR3 is 13 residues. Trimming stripped 5 bases from V and 3 bases from J, with 7 bases between. Per the germline V gene, CDR1 is SGHTA and CDR2 is FQGNSA. CDR3 region: CASSPTPNEKLFF. The CDR3 DNA follows: TGTGCCAGCAGCCCGACCCCTAATGAAAAACTGTTTTTT. Supplemented by reference TRBV7-2 and TRBJ1-4, the full variable domain reads GAGVSQSPSNKVTEKGKDVELRCDPISGHTALYWYRQSLGQGLEFLIYFQGNSAPDKSGLPSDRFSAERTGGSVSTLTIQRTQQEDSAVYLCASSPTPNEKLFFGSGTQLSVL.

At least ten counts were recorded for this clonotype. This sequence joins TRBV20-1 and TRBJ2-2; possible D gene TRBD2, 6 bases. Germline CDR1 reads DFQATT; CDR2 reads SNEGSKA (reference sequence). This CDR3 has 15 amino acids. The V and J ends lost 6 bases and 1 base respectively, with 15 bases between them. DNA for the CDR3: TGCAGTGCGGGCGTGGACTACAGGAACACCGGGGAGCTGTTTTTT. Translating it yields CSAGVDYRNTGELFF.

This chain uses TRBV5-1 with TRBJ2-1; D not resolved. This CDR3 comprises 13 residues. Trimming pared 4 bases from V and 13 bases from J, leaving 18 bases between. Germline values: CDR1 SGHRS, CDR2 YFSETQ. CDR3 bases: TGCGCCAGCAGCACCGACTTCACAAGTCCACAGTTCTTC. Encoded protein: CASSTDFTSPQFF.

The table lists this clonotype with many counts. V is TRBV6-5 and J is TRBJ2-7; D possibly corresponds to TRBD2 (6 bases). CDR1 and CDR2 from the germline V gene are MNHEY and SVGAGI. The CDR3 extends over 15 amino acids. V lost 2 bases and J lost 4, with 15 bases in between. CDR3 amino acids: CASSYAGKLPYEQYF. The CDR3 bases are TGTGCCAGCAGTTACGCGGGGAAGCTCCCTTACGAGCAGTACTTC.

This rearrangement joins TRBV6-2 or TRBV6-3 to TRBJ1-4; D is undetermined. The germline V gene has CDR1 MNHEY and CDR2 SVGEGT. This CDR3 has 14 residues. Trimming stripped 2 bases from V and 4 bases from J, with 8 bases between. CDR3 protein: CASSYAGINEKLFF. CDR3 coding DNA: TGTGCCAGCAGTTACGCCGGGATTAATGAAAAACTGTTTTTT.

Turning to this clonotype: A much larger clone sits a single nucleotide away, making a read error possible. The V and J genes are TRBV27 and TRBJ1-1; D unclear. Looked up from germline, CDR1 is MNHEY and CDR2 is SMNVEV (reference sequence). The CDR3 has 13 residues. Trimming removed 5 bases at V and 3 bases at J, with 10 bases between. The CDR3 is CASSLWMDTEAFF. The DNA for the CDR3 is TGTGCCAGCAGTCTTTGGATGGACACTGAAGCTTTCTTT.

This clonotype was detected many times. The V call is TRBV5-5, the J call TRBJ2-3, with TRBD1 matching over 7 bases. The CDR3 length is 14 residues. V lost 5 bases and J lost 2; bases outside the gene matches: 5. CDR1 is SGHKS and CDR2 is YYEKEE in the germline V gene (reference sequence). The CDR3 protein is CASSWDSSTDTQYF. The CDR3 nucleotides are TGTGCCAGCAGTTGGGACAGCTCCACAGATACGCAGTATTTT.

V is TRBV30 and J is TRBJ1-2; D is undetermined. Looked up from germline, CDR1 is GTSNPN and CDR2 is SVGIG (reference sequence). The CDR3 length is 14 residues. V was trimmed by 2 bases and J by 1 base, leaving 11 bases between them. This CDR3 reads CAWSRAANNYGYTF. CDR3 nucleotide sequence: TGTGCCTGGAGTCGGGCAGCAAATAACTATGGCTACACCTTC.

In its sample, this clonotype was seen many times. The chain employs TRBV24-1 and TRBJ2-1; 9 bases match TRBD1. The CDR3 is made up of 15 amino acids. Trimming took 6 bases from V and 7 from J; bases not matched to a gene: 9. Germline CDR1 and CDR2: KGHDR and SFDVKD. CDR3 protein: CATSLTGGAGNEQFF. In DNA, the CDR3 is TGTGCCACCAGTTTAACAGGGGGCGCGGGGAATGAGCAGTTCTTC.